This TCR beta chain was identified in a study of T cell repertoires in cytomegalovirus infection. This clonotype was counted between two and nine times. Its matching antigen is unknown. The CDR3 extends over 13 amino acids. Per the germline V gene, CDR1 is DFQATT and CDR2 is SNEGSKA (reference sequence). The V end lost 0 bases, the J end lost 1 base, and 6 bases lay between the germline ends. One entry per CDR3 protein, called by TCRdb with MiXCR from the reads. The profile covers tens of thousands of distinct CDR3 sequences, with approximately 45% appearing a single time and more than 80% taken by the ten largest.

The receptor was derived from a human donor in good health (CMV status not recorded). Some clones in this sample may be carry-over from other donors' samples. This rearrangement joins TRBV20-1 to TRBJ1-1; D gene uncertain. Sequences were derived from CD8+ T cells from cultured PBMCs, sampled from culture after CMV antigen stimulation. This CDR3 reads CSARELGNTEAFF. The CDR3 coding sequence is TGCAGTGCTAGAGAGTTAGGGAACACTGAAGCTTTCTTT.